The present T cell receptor (beta chain) was sequenced within a study of shared clonotypes between healthy human individuals. Generated by immunoSEQ multiplex PCR, the TCRdb table keeps only in-frame clones and is missing some. The table includes around 2.5 million clones, approximately 94% detected once. The CDR3 sequence is 14 residues long. V was cut by 1 base and J by 12 bases, with 13 bases left in between. Germline V gene sequence: CDR1 SGHVS, CDR2 FNYEAQ. The sequenced sample consisted of naive CD4+ T cells from PBMCs. Subset reported: CD45RA+ positively selected. The receptor's source is a man between 18 and 29 years old in good health. Some clones in this sample may be carry-over from other donors' samples. The V call is TRBV7-6, the J call TRBJ2-6; D not certain. The CDR3 here is CASSLGQPRSVLTF. The CDR3 nucleotides read TGTGCCAGCAGCTTAGGGCAGCCCAGGAGCGTCCTGACTTTC.